One and the same sample provided the 29 T cell receptor beta chains below, sequenced in a study of T-cell memory formation after mild COVID-19. TCRdb re-called the 5' RACE reads with MiXCR, one entry per CDR3 protein. The data show approximately 410,000 distinct CDR3 sequences, with 20% to 25% seen just once and about an eighth held by the top ten. The sequencing sample was made of PBMCs or a T cell subset sorted from them (not recorded which). The receptors here all came from an adult woman who had mild COVID-19 (a few samples of this study predate the infection). Cell type and time point are not known.

A few counts support this clonotype. V and J are TRBV9 and TRBJ2-2; 12 bases are a match to TRBD1. Germline trimming cut 3 bases from V and 6 bases from J; bases unmatched to any gene: 9. Germline V gene sequence: CDR1 SGDLS, CDR2 YYNGEE. The CDR3 runs 17 residues. For the CDR3, the DNA is TGTGCCAGCAGCGCTTGGGGGACAGGGGGCGCATCCGGGGAGCTGTTTTTT. It specifies CASSAWGTGGASGELFF. The variable domain in full, completed from reference TRBV9 and TRBJ2-2, reads DSGVTQTPKHLITATGQRVTLRCSPRSGDLSVYWYQQSLDQGLQFLIQYYNGEERAKGNILERFSAQQFPDLHSELNLSSLELGDSALYFCASSAWGTGGASGELFFGEGSRLTVL.

This chain joins TRBV10-3 and TRBJ1-2; 7 positions match TRBD1. The V segment lost 4 bases and the J segment 1 base; nucleotides outside the gene matches: 6. Per the germline V gene, CDR1 is ENHRY and CDR2 is SYGVKD. The CDR3 is 15 amino acids. CDR3 in DNA: TGTGCCATCAGTGGAGGGGGACAGTATAACTATGGCTACACCTTC. Residues: CAISGGGQYNYGYTF.

This clonotype was picked up a small number of times. The chain joins TRBV2 to TRBJ2-7; 7 positions match TRBD2. Unmatched junction bases numbered 8, after V lost 4 bases and J lost 5 bases. Germline V gene lookup returns CDR1 SNHLY and CDR2 FYNNEI. The CDR3 runs 14 residues. The CDR3: CASSVRLAVDEQYF. As DNA, the CDR3 is TGTGCCAGCAGTGTCCGACTAGCAGTCGACGAGCAGTACTTC.

This chain connects TRBV3-1 to TRBJ1-6; the D is unclear. With 0 bases removed from V and 0 bases from J, the gap between germline ends came to 6 bases. This CDR3 is 16 amino acids long. Germline CDR1 reads LGHDT; CDR2 reads YNNKEL (reference sequence). For the CDR3, the DNA is TGTGCCAGCAGCCAAGAGGAAAGCTCCTATAATTCACCCCTCCACTTT. It translates to CASSQEESSYNSPLHF.

The chain links TRBV6-5 to TRBJ2-2; D is unclear. This CDR3 contains 14 residues. Germline V gene sequence: CDR1 MNHEY, CDR2 SVGAGI. The V and J ends lost 5 bases and 5 bases respectively, with 12 bases between them. For the CDR3, the DNA is TGTGCCAGCAGTGGAGCGAGTAGAACCGGGGAGCTGTTTTTT. Protein sequence: CASSGASRTGELFF.

The V call is TRBV5-1, the J call TRBJ1-5; TRBD1 might be the D (5 bases). The V end was cut by 0 bases, the J end by 7 bases, with 11 bases between. The V gene's germline CDR1 is SGHRS and CDR2 YFSETQ. The CDR3 has 14 amino acids. The CDR3: CASSLGGVGQPQHF. The CDR3 DNA is TGCGCCAGCAGCTTGGGAGGGGTTGGACAGCCCCAGCATTTT.

V is TRBV20-1 and J is TRBJ1-2, with D possibly TRBD1 on 6 matching bases. The germline V and J ends were trimmed by 6 bases and 4 bases, with 24 bases remaining between them. The V gene's germline CDR1 is DFQATT and CDR2 SNEGSKA (reference sequence). The CDR3 has 16 residues. The CDR3 bases are TGCAGTGCACCCCGGGACACCGGCGGGGTAAGCTATGGCTACACCTTC. Translation gives CSAPRDTGGVSYGYTF.

This clonotype turned up a few times. This chain uses TRBV7-3 with TRBJ2-1; TRBD2 matches 7 bases. Germline CDR1 and CDR2: SGHTA and FQGTGA. Trimming removed 2 bases from V and 10 bases from J; junction bases left unmatched: 11. This CDR3 comprises 15 residues. CDR3 amino acids: CASSLQAGVREEQFF. CDR3 DNA: TGTGCCAGCAGCTTACAGGCGGGAGTTCGGGAAGAGCAGTTCTTC.

In its sample, this clonotype was seen many times. The CDR3 nucleotides read TGTGCCAGCAGCCCCACAGGGCTAAGCTCTGGAAACACCATATATTTT. As protein: CASSPTGLSSGNTIYF. This chain uses TRBV3-1 with TRBJ1-3; the D gene is possibly TRBD1 (6 bases). CDR3 size: 16 residues. From germline, CDR1 is LGHDT and CDR2 YNNKEL (reference sequence). The V and J ends lost 4 bases and 0 bases respectively, with 13 bases between them.

This clonotype was seen once. The chain joins TRBV30 to TRBJ2-3, with 8 bases identical to TRBD1. CDR3 length: 15 amino acids. J gave up 2 bases and V 7 bases, and 11 bases lay outside the gene matches. Germline loops: CDR1 GTSNPN, CDR2 SVGIG (reference sequence). CDR3 in amino acids: CAYDPTGDPTDTQYF. The CDR3 DNA reads as TGTGCCTACGACCCGACAGGGGATCCCACAGATACGCAGTATTTT.

This chain links TRBV7-9 with TRBJ2-7, with 10 bases fitting TRBD2. With 6 bases clipped from V and 4 bases from J, the junction kept 3 bases outside the gene matches. CDR3 length: 13 residues. Per germline, CDR1 SEHNR and CDR2 FQNEAQ (reference sequence). CDR3: CASRLAGKYEQYF. CDR3 nucleotide sequence: TGTGCCAGCAGACTAGCGGGAAAGTACGAGCAGTACTTC.

This clonotype was counted a few times. The chain recombines TRBV29-1 with TRBJ2-1, with TRBD2 matching over 14 bases. After removal of 6 bases from V and 12 bases from J, the junction contained 10 bases not matched to a gene. The CDR3 totals 14 residues. Germline CDR1 and CDR2: SQVTM and ANQGSEA. This CDR3 is CSVETSGRAGGQFF. CDR3 in DNA: TGCAGCGTGGAGACTAGCGGGAGGGCCGGGGGGCAGTTCTTC.

This clonotype was picked up a small number of times. The rearrangement joins TRBV2 to TRBJ2-1; 7 bases line up with TRBD1. The V and J ends lost 4 bases and 8 bases, in that order; junction bases with no gene match: 8. Germline values: CDR1 SNHLY, CDR2 FYNNEI. The CDR3 is made up of 14 amino acids. The CDR3 reads CASSVGQEVHEQFF. For the CDR3, the DNA is TGTGCCAGCAGTGTCGGACAGGAGGTACATGAGCAGTTCTTC.

The chain carries TRBV7-9 and TRBJ1-1; D not resolved. Germline CDR1 SEHNR, CDR2 FQNEAQ (reference sequence). Trimming removed 1 base at V and 7 bases at J, with 7 bases between. This CDR3 is built from 12 residues. In nucleotides, the CDR3 is TGTGCCAGCAGCTTAGAGGAGCGTGAAGCTTTCTTT. This sequence encodes CASSLEEREAFF.

This clonotype has more than one count but fewer than ten. This chain links TRBV24-1 with TRBJ2-5; 9 positions match TRBD2. Germline CDR1 is KGHDR and CDR2 is SFDVKD. The CDR3 is made up of 15 amino acids. Trimming removed 5 bases from V and 1 base from J; junction bases left unmatched: 4. For the CDR3, the DNA is TGTGCCACCAGTGGAGCGGGGGGCATCCAAGAGACCCAGTACTTC. Protein product: CATSGAGGIQETQYF.

The rearrangement uses TRBV15 and TRBJ2-1; 11 bases match TRBD2. The V and J ends lost 3 bases and 2 bases, in that order; junction bases with no gene match: 0. CDR3 size: 15 residues. Germline V gene lookup returns CDR1 LNHNV and CDR2 YYDKDF (reference sequence). The CDR3 sequence: CATSRGLAAYNEQFF. CDR3 DNA sequence: TGTGCCACCAGCAGGGGACTAGCGGCCTACAATGAGCAGTTCTTC.

The chain couples TRBV29-1 to TRBJ2-1, with 14 bases that match TRBD2. There are 17 residues in the CDR3. The V segment lost 5 bases and the J segment 8 bases; nucleotides outside the gene matches: 14. The germline V gene has CDR1 SQVTM and CDR2 ANQGSEA. The CDR3 DNA follows: TGCAGCGTTAACGGTTGGACTAGCGGGAGGTTGAAAGATGAGCAGTTCTTC. It specifies CSVNGWTSGRLKDEQFF.

The rearrangement links TRBV5-1 to TRBJ2-2; the match to TRBD2 covers 12 bases. The CDR3 is made up of 19 amino acids. The germline gives CDR1 SGHRS, CDR2 YFSETQ. With V trimmed by 4 bases and J by 6 bases, 16 bases remained unmatched. CDR3 residues: CASSVSASGRANGAGELFF. As DNA, the CDR3 is TGCGCCAGCAGCGTCTCCGCTAGCGGGAGGGCCAATGGCGCCGGGGAGCTGTTTTTT. Variable domain in full (rest from reference TRBV5-1 and TRBJ2-2): KAGVTQTPRYLIKTRGQQVTLSCSPISGHRSVSWYQQTPGQGLQFLFEYFSETQRNKGNFPGRFSGRQFSNSRSEMNVSTLELGDSALYLCASSVSASGRANGAGELFFGEGSRLTVL.

The sample holds a few counts of this clonotype. The gene calls are TRBV7-2 and TRBJ1-6; perhaps TRBD1 as D (5 bases). The germline V gene encodes CDR1 SGHTA and CDR2 FQGNSA. Trimming removed 1 base from V and 8 bases from J, with 12 bases in between. This CDR3 is built from 15 residues. The CDR3 here is CASSLVSGGYSPLHF. Here the CDR3 DNA reads TGTGCCAGCAGCTTAGTGAGTGGGGGGTATTCACCCCTCCACTTT.

This clonotype was counted a few times. This rearrangement joins TRBV12-3 or TRBV12-4 to TRBJ2-7; 9 bases align to TRBD1. The trim removed 5 bases at V and 0 bases at J, leaving 8 bases unmatched. The CDR3 has 16 residues. CDR3 DNA: TGTGCCAGCAGTAGCCTTCTGGACAGGGGCTCCTACGAGCAGTACTTC. This gives the protein CASSSLLDRGSYEQYF.

The CDR3 here is CASSALDTDTQYF. The CDR3 nucleotides read TGTGCCAGCAGCGCACTCGACACAGATACGCAGTATTTT. The rearrangement links TRBV9 to TRBJ2-3; D remains ambiguous. V was trimmed by 3 bases and J by 2 bases, leaving 7 bases between them. The germline CDR1 and CDR2 sequences are SGDLS and YYNGEE. The CDR3 is 13 residues long.

The chain employs TRBV12-3 or TRBV12-4 and TRBJ1-1; perhaps TRBD1 as D (5 bases). V dropped 5 bases and J dropped 14 bases, with 15 bases sitting between them. CDR3 size: 11 residues. CDR3 DNA sequence: TGTGCCAGCAGTCGGGACGTCGTTGGGTTCTTT. Translation: CASSRDVVGFF.

This chain connects TRBV20-1 to TRBJ1-1; 7 positions agree with TRBD1. This CDR3 region has 14 residues. Germline V lookup: CDR1 DFQATT, CDR2 SNEGSKA (reference sequence). V dropped 3 bases and J dropped 5; count of bases not matched to a gene: 9. The CDR3 DNA reads as TGCAGTGCTAGGGGGGACAGTAGGGAGACTGAAGCTTTCTTT. It specifies CSARGDSRETEAFF.

This chain connects TRBV12-3 or TRBV12-4 to TRBJ2-7; a possible D gene is TRBD2 (5 bases). This CDR3 contains 13 residues. Trimming pared 5 bases from V and 0 bases from J, leaving 8 bases between. The CDR3 sequence is CASSRRDSYEQYF. CDR3 DNA sequence: TGTGCCAGCAGTCGCCGGGACTCCTACGAGCAGTACTTC.

The J gene is TRBJ2-1, the V gene TRBV27, with D unclear. Germline V CDR1 and CDR2: MNHEY, SMNVEV (reference sequence). CDR3 length: 13 residues. V gave up 3 bases and J gave up 5 bases, with 8 bases separating them. CDR3 sequence (DNA): TGTGCCAGCAGTTTTTCCCTCCACAATGAGCAGTTCTTC. Protein product: CASSFSLHNEQFF.

The chain carries TRBV12-3 or TRBV12-4 and TRBJ2-3; 9 bases match TRBD2. The junction had 20 bases not matched to a gene; V was cut back by 8 bases and J by 2 bases. CDR3 size: 19 residues. The CDR3 loop reads CASGLAPSGRGGYTDTQYF. The CDR3, as DNA: TGTGCCAGCGGGTTGGCCCCTAGCGGGCGGGGGGGATACACAGATACGCAGTATTTT.

The sample holds a few counts of this clonotype. The chain links TRBV5-1 to TRBJ1-4, with D possibly matching TRBD1 (6 bases). CDR1 is SGHRS, CDR2 YFSETQ, per germline. This CDR3 is built from 15 residues. Trimming pared 4 bases from V and 4 bases from J, leaving 14 bases between. Here the CDR3 DNA reads TGCGCCAGCAGCCTAGACAGGCCTAATAATGAAAAACTGTTTTTT. It is translated as CASSLDRPNNEKLFF.

This clonotype occurred a few times. This chain uses TRBV19 with TRBJ1-1; no clear D gene. Deletions cut 3 bases from V and 10 bases from J, with 18 bases between. The CDR3 spans 14 residues. Germline V gene sequence: CDR1 LNHDA, CDR2 SQIVND (reference sequence). The chain's CDR3 is CASSMERASRPAFF. The CDR3 coding sequence is TGTGCCAGTAGTATGGAGCGGGCCTCAAGGCCAGCTTTCTTT.

The CDR3: CASSSDRSITDTQYF. CDR3 nucleotide sequence: TGTGCCAGCAGTTCGGACAGAAGCATCACAGATACGCAGTATTTT. The V call is TRBV28, the J call TRBJ2-3, with D possibly matching TRBD1 (6 bases). This CDR3 spans 15 amino acids. The V gene lost 4 bases and the J gene lost 2 bases, with 13 bases spanning the gap. Germline CDR1 MDHEN, CDR2 SYDVKM.